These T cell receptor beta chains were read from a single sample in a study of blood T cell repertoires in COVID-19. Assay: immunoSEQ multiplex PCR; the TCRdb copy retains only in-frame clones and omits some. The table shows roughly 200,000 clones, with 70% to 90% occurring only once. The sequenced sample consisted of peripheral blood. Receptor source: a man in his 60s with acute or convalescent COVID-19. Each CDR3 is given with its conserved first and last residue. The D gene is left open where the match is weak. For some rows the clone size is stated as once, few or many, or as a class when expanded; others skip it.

cdr3_nt: TGTGCCTGGACAGGGGCCCCCTACAATGAGCAGTTCTTC; cdr3_aa: CAWTGAPYNEQFF; d_call: -; v_call: TRBV30; j_call: TRBJ2-1; clone_size: -
cdr3_nt: TGCGCCAGCAGCTTGTATCGGGAGACTGATGAGCAGTTCTTC; cdr3_aa: CASSLYRETDEQFF; d_call: -; v_call: TRBV5-1; j_call: TRBJ2-1; clone_size: -
cdr3_nt: TGTGCCAGCAGCTTAGCAGGGGCATCGGGGGAGCTGTTTTTT; cdr3_aa: CASSLAGASGELFF; d_call: -; v_call: TRBV7-9; j_call: TRBJ2-2; clone_size: -
cdr3_nt: TGTGCCAGCAGTATCGGACAGGCCATTTACAATGAGCAGTTCTTC; cdr3_aa: CASSIGQAIYNEQFF; d_call: TRBD1; v_call: TRBV6-5; j_call: TRBJ2-1; clone_size: -
cdr3_nt: TGTGCCACCCAAACAGGGGGCAACTATGGCTACACCTTC; cdr3_aa: CATQTGGNYGYTF; d_call: TRBD1; v_call: TRBV10-3; j_call: TRBJ1-2; clone_size: -
cdr3_nt: TGCAGCGTCCTTCCTCGCCTCCAGGGGACCCAGTACTTC; cdr3_aa: CSVLPRLQGTQYF; d_call: -; v_call: TRBV29-1; j_call: TRBJ2-5; clone_size: -
cdr3_nt: TGTGCCAGCAGTTTACTCCAGGCCGGCAACGAAAAACTGTTTTTT; cdr3_aa: CASSLLQAGNEKLFF; d_call: -; v_call: TRBV27; j_call: TRBJ1-4; clone_size: few
cdr3_nt: TGTGCCAGCAGCGAGGGTGTTTACACTGAAGCTTTCTTT; cdr3_aa: CASSEGVYTEAFF; d_call: -; v_call: TRBV5-6; j_call: TRBJ1-1; clone_size: few
cdr3_nt: TGTGCCAGCAGTTACTCGGACAGGGGTTACGAGCAGTACTTC; cdr3_aa: CASSYSDRGYEQYF; d_call: TRBD1; v_call: TRBV6-5; j_call: TRBJ2-7; clone_size: -
cdr3_nt: TGTGCCACCAGCAGAGAAACAGATTCCAATCAGCCCCAGCATTTT; cdr3_aa: CATSRETDSNQPQHF; d_call: -; v_call: TRBV15; j_call: TRBJ1-5; clone_size: -
cdr3_nt: TGTGCCAGCAGTCGCTGGGCAGATAATAGCAATCAGCCCCAGCATTTT; cdr3_aa: CASSRWADNSNQPQHF; d_call: -; v_call: TRBV2; j_call: TRBJ1-5; clone_size: -
cdr3_nt: TGTGCCAGCAGCGTAGACAGGGACGAGCAGTACTTC; cdr3_aa: CASSVDRDEQYF; d_call: -; v_call: TRBV9; j_call: TRBJ2-7; clone_size: -
cdr3_nt: TGTGCCAGTAGGGGGGCGGGGGAGCTGTTTTTT; cdr3_aa: CASRGAGELFF; d_call: -; v_call: TRBV19; j_call: TRBJ2-2; clone_size: -
cdr3_nt: TGTGCCAGCAGCAAAGCTGCGTCAGGGAAGGCCTACGAGCAGTACTTC; cdr3_aa: CASSKAASGKAYEQYF; d_call: -; v_call: TRBV21-1; j_call: TRBJ2-7; clone_size: -
cdr3_nt: TGTGCCAGCACCGTAGGACGCGGGCCAAAAACCGGTACCGGGGAGCTGTTTTTT; cdr3_aa: CASTVGRGPKTGTGELFF; d_call: -; v_call: TRBV7-3; j_call: TRBJ2-2; clone_size: -
cdr3_nt: TGTGCCAGCACCCCCGGGACAGGGCCCGGGGAGCTGTTTTTT; cdr3_aa: CASTPGTGPGELFF; d_call: TRBD1; v_call: TRBV6-2/TRBV6-3; j_call: TRBJ2-2; clone_size: -
cdr3_nt: TGCAGCGTTGGGCCCCAGGGACTAGCTCGCAATGAGCAGTTCTTC; cdr3_aa: CSVGPQGLARNEQFF; d_call: TRBD2; v_call: TRBV29-1; j_call: TRBJ2-1; clone_size: -
cdr3_nt: TGTGCCAGCAGTGAAGCAACGATAGGGGTTCAGCCCCAGCATTTT; cdr3_aa: CASSEATIGVQPQHF; d_call: -; v_call: TRBV6-1; j_call: TRBJ1-5; clone_size: -
cdr3_nt: TGTGCCAGCAGCTTAGCGCTAACTAGCGGGAGTGTTGAGCAGTTCTTC; cdr3_aa: CASSLALTSGSVEQFF; d_call: TRBD2; v_call: TRBV7-6; j_call: TRBJ2-1; clone_size: -
cdr3_nt: TGTGCCAGCACAAGAGCGGGAGTAAGGGGAGAGACCCAGTACTTC; cdr3_aa: CASTRAGVRGETQYF; d_call: TRBD2; v_call: TRBV2; j_call: TRBJ2-5; clone_size: -
cdr3_nt: TGTGCCAGCCTAGAGGGGGCGGGGGAGACCCAGTACTTC; cdr3_aa: CASLEGAGETQYF; d_call: -; v_call: TRBV12-3/TRBV12-4; j_call: TRBJ2-5; clone_size: -
cdr3_nt: TGTGCCACCAGCAGAGGGGGAACCGGAGGAACCTACGAGCAGTACTTC; cdr3_aa: CATSRGGTGGTYEQYF; d_call: -; v_call: TRBV15; j_call: TRBJ2-7; clone_size: -
cdr3_nt: TGTGCCAGCAGTTTTAGGGACACCTTCACCGGGGAGCTGTTTTTT; cdr3_aa: CASSFRDTFTGELFF; d_call: -; v_call: TRBV27; j_call: TRBJ2-2; clone_size: -
cdr3_nt: TGTGCCAGCAGCCCTCTTTTAGGGGCTGGCTACACCTTC; cdr3_aa: CASSPLLGAGYTF; d_call: -; v_call: TRBV3-1/TRBV3-2; j_call: TRBJ1-2; clone_size: -
cdr3_nt: TGTGCCAGCAGTGCCAACAATTACGGAGGCACAGATACGCAGTATTTT; cdr3_aa: CASSANNYGGTDTQYF; d_call: -; v_call: TRBV2; j_call: TRBJ2-3; clone_size: -
cdr3_nt: TGTGCCACCAGCAGAGAGGGGTTTCTAGCGGGGGAATGGGGGGCCCAGTACTTC; cdr3_aa: CATSREGFLAGEWGAQYF; d_call: TRBD2; v_call: TRBV15; j_call: TRBJ2-5; clone_size: -
cdr3_nt: TGTGCCAGCAGCCCTTTTGCTAGCGGGAGAGAGACCCAGTACTTC; cdr3_aa: CASSPFASGRETQYF; d_call: TRBD2; v_call: TRBV3-1/TRBV3-2; j_call: TRBJ2-5; clone_size: once
cdr3_nt: TGCGCCAGCAGCTTGGGGACAGGGGGAGCGGATACGCAGTATTTT; cdr3_aa: CASSLGTGGADTQYF; d_call: TRBD1; v_call: TRBV5-1; j_call: TRBJ2-3; clone_size: -
cdr3_nt: TGTGCCAGCAGTCCCGGGACTAGCGGAGCTAACGAGCAGTACTTC; cdr3_aa: CASSPGTSGANEQYF; d_call: TRBD2; v_call: TRBV27; j_call: TRBJ2-7; clone_size: -
cdr3_nt: TGTGCTAGTGGTTTGGGAGGAGGGATAGGGGAGACCCAGTACTTC; cdr3_aa: CASGLGGGIGETQYF; d_call: -; v_call: TRBV12-5; j_call: TRBJ2-5; clone_size: few
cdr3_nt: TGCGCCAGCGGCAACTCAGGGGCCAATTCACCCCTCCACTTT; cdr3_aa: CASGNSGANSPLHF; d_call: -; v_call: TRBV4-1; j_call: TRBJ1-6; clone_size: -
cdr3_nt: TGTGCCAGCAGCCCCCCCGGGACAGGGATCTATACGCAGTATTTT; cdr3_aa: CASSPPGTGIYTQYF; d_call: TRBD1; v_call: TRBV27; j_call: TRBJ2-3; clone_size: -
cdr3_nt: TGCGCCAGCAGCCCCAAAGGGAGGGACACTGAAGCTTTCTTT; cdr3_aa: CASSPKGRDTEAFF; d_call: -; v_call: TRBV5-1; j_call: TRBJ1-1; clone_size: -
cdr3_nt: TGTGCCAGCCGGGAGGTAGCCCTAGCTAACTATGGCTACACCTTC; cdr3_aa: CASREVALANYGYTF; d_call: -; v_call: TRBV28; j_call: TRBJ1-2; clone_size: few
cdr3_nt: TGTGCCAGCAGCCCCCACGGACAAGGAACCCAGTACTTC; cdr3_aa: CASSPHGQGTQYF; d_call: -; v_call: TRBV12-3/TRBV12-4; j_call: TRBJ2-5; clone_size: -
cdr3_nt: TGTGCCAGTGGAGCGGTCGGAAACACCATATATTTT; cdr3_aa: CASGAVGNTIYF; d_call: -; v_call: TRBV9; j_call: TRBJ1-3; clone_size: once
cdr3_nt: TGTGCCAGCAGCTTAGACGGACTAGCGGGAGAGAAGCAGTTCTTC; cdr3_aa: CASSLDGLAGEKQFF; d_call: TRBD2; v_call: TRBV7-9; j_call: TRBJ2-1; clone_size: -
cdr3_nt: TGTGCCAGCTCACCCCTCGGCGGGGAGCTGTTTTTT; cdr3_aa: CASSPLGGELFF; d_call: -; v_call: TRBV18; j_call: TRBJ2-2; clone_size: -
cdr3_nt: TGTGCCAGCAGCGCCGGGACAGGTAACATTCAGTACTTC; cdr3_aa: CASSAGTGNIQYF; d_call: TRBD1; v_call: TRBV9; j_call: TRBJ2-4; clone_size: once
cdr3_nt: TGTGCCAGCAGGGTAAGACTCGGAGCAACTAATGAAAAACTGTTTTTT; cdr3_aa: CASRVRLGATNEKLFF; d_call: -; v_call: TRBV28; j_call: TRBJ1-4; clone_size: -